This T cell receptor (beta chain) comes out of a study of T cells in Graves' hyperthyroidism and ophthalmopathy. Amplification yielded TCR beta CDR3 regions, with RNA transcripts as the source. HTBI primers were employed in a first-round RT-PCR of the TCR CDR3. TCRdb reprocessed the multiplex PCR reads with MiXCR, giving one entry per CDR3 protein. The sample records about 300,000 distinct CDR3 sequences, about 25% being singletons. V was pared by 2 bases and J by 3 bases, with 7 bases of the junction left unmatched. The germline gives CDR1 SGHRS, CDR2 YFSETQ. This CDR3 is built from 15 residues. This clonotype was detected many times.

The chain links TRBV5-1 to TRBJ2-5; TRBD1 matches at 7 bases. The material sequenced was blood. The receptor was isolated from a man aged 35-49 years with Graves' hyperthyroidism that later progressed to Graves' ophthalmopathy. Written as DNA, the CDR3 is TGCGCCAGCAGCTTCACAGGGGTTGTCGAAGAGACCCAGTACTTC. It specifies CASSFTGVVEETQYF.